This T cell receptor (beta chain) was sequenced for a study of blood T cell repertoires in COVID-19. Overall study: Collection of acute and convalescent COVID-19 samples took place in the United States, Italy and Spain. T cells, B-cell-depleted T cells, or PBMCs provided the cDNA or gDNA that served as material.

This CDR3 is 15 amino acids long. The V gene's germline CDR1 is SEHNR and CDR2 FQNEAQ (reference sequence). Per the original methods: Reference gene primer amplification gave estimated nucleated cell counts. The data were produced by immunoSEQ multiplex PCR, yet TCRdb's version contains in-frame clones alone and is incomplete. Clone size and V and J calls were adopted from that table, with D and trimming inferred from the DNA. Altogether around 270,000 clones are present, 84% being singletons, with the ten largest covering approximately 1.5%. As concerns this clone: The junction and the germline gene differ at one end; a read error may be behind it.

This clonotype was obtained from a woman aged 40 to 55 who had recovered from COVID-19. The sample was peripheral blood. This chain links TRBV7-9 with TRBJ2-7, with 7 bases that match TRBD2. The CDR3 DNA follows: TGTGCCAGCGGCTTCGGGGGGATCTCTCCCCCGGAGCAGTACTTC. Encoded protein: CASGFGGISPPEQYF.